The 28 T cell receptor beta chains below all came from one sample that was sequenced in a study of control samples from healthy donors and cancer patients. Clones were read by immunoSEQ multiplex PCR, and TCRdb kept only the in-frame ones, dropping some. The table records some 130,000 clones, under 95% of them present only once. The sample was PBMCs. The receptors shown here come from a man aged 45-65 years with head and neck cancer.

This chain links TRBV27 with TRBJ1-1; D unresolved. The germline V and J ends were trimmed by 3 bases and 5 bases, with 10 bases remaining between them. CDR3 length: 13 amino acids. CDR1 and CDR2 (germline): MNHEY, SMNVEV (reference sequence). The CDR3 is CASSFETRTEAFF. The CDR3 nucleotides are TGTGCCAGCAGTTTTGAGACCAGGACTGAAGCTTTCTTT.

This clone has a single count. V gene TRBV6-4 combines with J gene TRBJ1-5; maybe TRBD1 (5 bases). This CDR3 comprises 16 residues. Germline values: CDR1 MRHNA, CDR2 SNTAGT. Trimming cost V 6 bases and J 0 bases, with 15 bases left between them. DNA for the CDR3: TGTGCCAGCAGCGGACGGGGACCTTATAGCAATCAGCCCCAGCATTTT. This sequence encodes CASSGRGPYSNQPQHF.

The gene calls are TRBV29-1 and TRBJ2-1; D may be TRBD1 (6 bases). Trimming took off 6 bases at V and 2 bases at J, with 14 bases between the two ends. Looked up from germline, CDR1 is SQVTM and CDR2 is ANQGSEA. The CDR3 contains 14 residues. The CDR3 sequence: CSVPGRTAYNEQFF. CDR3 DNA sequence: TGCAGCGTCCCCGGCAGGACAGCCTACAATGAGCAGTTCTTC.

V gene TRBV18 combines with J gene TRBJ1-4; weak D call: TRBD1 (6 bases). Looked up from germline, CDR1 is KGHSH and CDR2 is LQKENI. Deletions cut 4 bases from V and 8 bases from J, with 17 bases between. The CDR3 contains 15 residues. CDR3 in amino acids: CASSRAVRGGEKLFF. CDR3 bases: TGTGCCAGCTCACGTGCCGTCAGGGGTGGCGAAAAACTGTTTTTT.

The rearrangement links TRBV5-1 to TRBJ1-4; TRBD1 agrees at 8 bases. V lost 4 bases to trimming and J lost 4 bases; unmatched junction nucleotides: 3. Germline V gene data show CDR1 as SGHRS and CDR2 as YFSETQ. This CDR3 region has 14 residues. In DNA form, the CDR3 reads TGCGCCAGCAGCCGGGACAGGAGTAATGAAAAACTGTTTTTT. Protein product: CASSRDRSNEKLFF.

The rearrangement links TRBV7-2 to TRBJ1-4; maybe TRBD1 (5 bases). Germline-derived CDR1 and CDR2 are SGHTA and FQGNSA. The CDR3 runs 16 residues. V was shortened by 5 bases and J by 0 bases, with 13 bases between the two germline ends. The CDR3 DNA reads TGTGCCAGCAGCCTCACAGGAATTGCAACTAATGAAAAACTGTTTTTT. As protein: CASSLTGIATNEKLFF.

This clone was detected once. The chain carries TRBV19 and TRBJ2-7; maybe TRBD2 (5 bases). The germline gives CDR1 LNHDA, CDR2 SQIVND (reference sequence). This CDR3 is 15 amino acids long. V lost 10 bases and J lost 5, with 24 bases in between. In DNA form, the CDR3 reads TGTGCCACTCAGCGAGGGCGGGCTAGAGGAGACGAGCAGTACTTC. Its protein product is CATQRGRARGDEQYF.

The chain links TRBV6-5 to TRBJ2-3; TRBD1 is a possible D gene (6 bases). Trimming took off 4 bases at V and 3 bases at J, with 17 bases between the two ends. This CDR3 is built from 16 residues. CDR1 and CDR2 from the germline V gene are MNHEY and SVGAGI. The CDR3 nucleotides are TGTGCCAGCAGTTCCAGGGGCAGGGAGATGACAGATACGCAGTATTTT. As protein: CASSSRGREMTDTQYF.

The chain joins TRBV7-2 to TRBJ2-2; TRBD1 is a possible D gene (5 bases). CDR1 SGHTA and CDR2 FQGNSA come from the germline V gene. The CDR3 totals 15 residues. V lost 2 bases, J lost 5 bases, and 12 bases lay in between. Written as DNA, the CDR3 is TGTGCCAGCAGCTTAAGCAGGACAAATACCGGGGAGCTGTTTTTT. Amino acid sequence: CASSLSRTNTGELFF.

V is TRBV10-3 and J is TRBJ1-1; 8 nucleotides align to TRBD1. CDR3 size: 13 residues. The V and J ends lost 6 bases and 5 bases, in that order; junction bases with no gene match: 5. CDR1 ENHRY and CDR2 SYGVKD come from the germline V gene. This chain's CDR3 is CAISQGARTEAFF. The CDR3 DNA sequence: TGTGCCATCAGCCAGGGGGCGCGGACTGAAGCTTTCTTT.

V and J are TRBV19 and TRBJ2-1; no clear D. The CDR3 runs 13 residues. The V gene's germline CDR1 is LNHDA and CDR2 SQIVND (reference sequence). With 3 bases removed from V and 5 bases from J, the gap between germline ends came to 8 bases. The DNA for the CDR3 is TGTGCCAGTAGTATGTACGGAAACAATGAGCAGTTCTTC. The encoded protein is CASSMYGNNEQFF.

The chain couples TRBV6-5 to TRBJ2-3; 8 bases are shared with TRBD2. Germline trimming cut 4 bases from V and 12 bases from J; bases unmatched to any gene: 3. The CDR3 has 11 amino acids. The germline gives CDR1 MNHEY, CDR2 SVGAGI. CDR3 nucleotide sequence: TGTGCCAGCAGTTTTAGCGGGGCTCAGTATTTT. Encoded protein: CASSFSGAQYF.

The chain is built from TRBV18 and TRBJ1-6; D gene ambiguous. V was clipped by 2 bases and J by 10 bases, with 12 bases between them. This CDR3 is 14 amino acids long. CDR1 and CDR2 (germline): KGHSH, LQKENI. CDR3 protein: CASSPAGKESPLHF. In DNA form, the CDR3 reads TGTGCCAGCTCACCAGCAGGAAAGGAATCACCCCTCCACTTT.

The genes are TRBV6-5 and TRBJ1-1; D remains ambiguous. The CDR3 is made up of 12 amino acids. Trimming took 6 bases from V and 1 from J, leaving 6 bases between them. From germline, CDR1 is MNHEY and CDR2 SVGAGI. CDR3 coding DNA: TGTGCCAGCAGCCCCCAGAACACTGAAGCTTTCTTT. It yields the protein CASSPQNTEAFF.

The chain has TRBV5-1 and TRBJ2-2; 11 bases are a match to TRBD2. The germline V gene encodes CDR1 SGHRS and CDR2 YFSETQ. After removal of 4 bases from V and 2 bases from J, the junction contained 7 bases not matched to a gene. This CDR3 is 17 amino acids long. The CDR3 loop reads CASSEFLAGGNTGELFF. CDR3 nucleotides: TGCGCCAGCAGCGAGTTCCTAGCGGGGGGAAACACCGGGGAGCTGTTTTTT.

This rearrangement joins TRBV15 to TRBJ1-1; D is unclear. Trimming pared 8 bases from V and 0 bases from J, leaving 13 bases between. Looked up from germline, CDR1 is LNHNV and CDR2 is YYDKDF (reference sequence). CDR3 size: 14 residues. This chain's CDR3 is CATSQRPMNTEAFF. The CDR3 DNA follows: TGTGCCACCTCCCAGAGGCCGATGAACACTGAAGCTTTCTTT.

The chain combines TRBV7-8 with TRBJ1-5, with TRBD1 matching over 9 bases. The germline CDR1 and CDR2 sequences are SGHVS and FQNEAQ. Losses at the gene ends were 5 bases for V and 5 bases for J; bases not matched to a gene: 7. The CDR3 spans 15 residues. CDR3 loop: CASSQAGQGYQPQHF. CDR3 DNA sequence: TGTGCCAGCAGCCAGGCAGGACAGGGGTATCAGCCCCAGCATTTT.

This rearrangement joins TRBV27 to TRBJ2-1, with TRBD2 matching over 9 bases. The CDR3 is 16 amino acids. V was clipped by 1 base and J by 4 bases; unmatched bases: 5. Germline V gene lookup returns CDR1 MNHEY and CDR2 SMNVEV (reference sequence). The CDR3 sequence: CASSLFVSGGYNEQFF. The CDR3 region has the DNA TGTGCCAGCAGTTTATTCGTTAGCGGGGGTTACAATGAGCAGTTCTTC.

This clone has only one observation. In the same sample, other DNA sequences code for this CDR3. The chain links TRBV5-5 to TRBJ2-7, with D perhaps given as TRBD1 or TRBD2 (5 bases each). CDR3 length equals 13 residues. The germline CDR1 and CDR2 sequences are SGHKS and YYEKEE (reference sequence). V was shortened by 4 bases and J by 2 bases, with 10 bases between the two germline ends. CDR3 residues: CASSRQGAYEQYF. The CDR3 coding sequence is TGTGCCAGCAGCAGGCAGGGAGCCTACGAGCAGTACTTC.

This clone came up once. The chain links TRBV5-1 to TRBJ1-2; tentatively, D is TRBD1 (5 bases). This CDR3 has 13 amino acids. Germline assignment: CDR1 SGHRS and CDR2 YFSETQ. V was pared by 5 bases and J by 3 bases, with 11 bases between. Written as DNA, the CDR3 is TGCGCCAGCAGTTCGGACACATACTATGGCTACACCTTC. Translating gives CASSSDTYYGYTF. Looking up the rest from reference TRBV5-1 and TRBJ1-2 gives the full variable domain: KAGVTQTPRYLIKTRGQQVTLSCSPISGHRSVSWYQQTPGQGLQFLFEYFSETQRNKGNFPGRFSGRQFSNSRSEMNVSTLELGDSALYLCASSSDTYYGYTFGSGTRLTVV.

The J gene is TRBJ2-3, the V gene TRBV19; D not certain. The germline gives CDR1 LNHDA, CDR2 SQIVND (reference sequence). V shed 1 base and J shed 2 bases, with 10 bases lying between them. This CDR3 region has 15 residues. CDR3 protein: CASSIGGVITDTQYF. The CDR3 DNA reads as TGTGCCAGTAGTATAGGTGGGGTAATCACAGATACGCAGTATTTT.

The CDR3 protein is CASSEGAGAINYNEQFF. CDR3 DNA sequence: TGTGCCAGCAGTGAAGGGGCAGGGGCGATAAACTACAATGAGCAGTTCTTC. The V gene is TRBV6-1, the J gene TRBJ2-1, with D maybe TRBD1 (6 bases). V was trimmed by 1 base and J by 3 bases, leaving 16 bases between them. This CDR3 is built from 17 residues. Germline CDR1 MNHNS, CDR2 SASEGT.

V is TRBV7-2 and J is TRBJ1-2; D unresolved. CDR3 length: 14 residues. Germline V CDR1 and CDR2: SGHTA, FQGNSA. Between the trimmed V and J ends, which lost 5 bases and 8 bases, there was a span of 18 bases. The CDR3 coding sequence is TGTGCCAGCAGCCGCTACGAGGGAATGGAAGGCTACACCTTC. Translated: CASSRYEGMEGYTF.

The chain uses TRBV4-1 and TRBJ2-1, with a tentative D call TRBD2 (7 bases). This CDR3 comprises 15 residues. With 0 bases removed from V and 7 bases from J, the gap between germline ends came to 13 bases. Germline V gives CDR1 MGHRA, CDR2 YSYEKL. CDR3 sequence (DNA): TGCGCCAGCAGCCAAGATCGGGGGGCCGGTAATGAGCAGTTCTTC. Protein product: CASSQDRGAGNEQFF.

This clone is a singleton in its sample. This chain joins TRBV10-3 and TRBJ2-7; D is undetermined. Trimming pared 2 bases from V and 2 bases from J, leaving 1 base between. The germline CDR1 and CDR2 sequences are ENHRY and SYGVKD. CDR3 length equals 11 residues. CDR3 sequence reads: CAISETYEQYF. The DNA for the CDR3 is TGTGCCATCAGTGAGACCTACGAGCAGTACTTC.

A note on this clone: The same CDR3 is also encoded by other DNA sequences in this sample. The rearrangement joins TRBV6-5 to TRBJ1-6, with TRBD1 matching 7 bases. Unmatched junction bases numbered 4, after V lost 4 bases and J lost 7 bases. The CDR3 totals 14 residues. CDR1 and CDR2 from the germline V gene are MNHEY and SVGAGI. CDR3 protein: CASSLQGNNSPLHF. In nucleotides, the CDR3 is TGTGCCAGCAGTTTACAGGGGAACAATTCACCCCTCCACTTT.

This chain links TRBV7-2 with TRBJ1-6, with D unclear. Germline lookup yields CDR1 SGHTA and CDR2 FQGNSA. V was trimmed by 4 bases and J by 9 bases, leaving 7 bases between them. The CDR3 is 12 residues long. The chain's CDR3 is CASSSYVSPLHF. CDR3 in DNA: TGTGCCAGCAGCTCTTACGTTTCACCCCTCCACTTT.

V usage is TRBV28 and J usage is TRBJ1-1, with D tentatively TRBD1 (6 bases). V lost 3 bases, J lost 1 base, and 15 bases lay in between. The CDR3 sequence is 16 residues long. Per the germline V gene, CDR1 is MDHEN and CDR2 is SYDVKM. DNA of the CDR3: TGTGCCAGCAGTTTCGGCGGGGGGGGCCGGAACACTGAAGCTTTCTTT. Translating it yields CASSFGGGGRNTEAFF.